Presented here are 21 T cell receptor beta chains from one specimen sequenced in a study of blood T cell repertoires in COVID-19. Only in-frame clones appear in the TCRdb table, and some are missing; sequencing was by immunoSEQ multiplex PCR. The sample contains around 250,000 clones, approximately 86% of which appear only once. The specimen sequenced was peripheral blood. The origin of the receptors is a woman in her late teens or twenties with acute or convalescent COVID-19.

The chain joins TRBV9 to TRBJ2-4; tentative D call: TRBD2 (6 bases). The germline gives CDR1 SGDLS, CDR2 YYNGEE. The CDR3 has 12 residues. V was shortened by 4 bases and J by 16 bases, with 18 bases between the two germline ends. The CDR3 DNA is TGTGCCAGCAGCACACTAGCCGTCCTCCGTTACTTC. It yields the protein CASSTLAVLRYF.

The chain employs TRBV4-1 and TRBJ2-1; D might be TRBD1 (6 bases). The germline V gene encodes CDR1 MGHRA and CDR2 YSYEKL. This CDR3 contains 18 residues. V lost 4 bases and J lost 0, with 19 bases in between. CDR3 sequence (DNA): TGCGCCAGCAGCCCGCAACCGGGACACCCAAGCTCCTACAATGAGCAGTTCTTC. Protein sequence: CASSPQPGHPSSYNEQFF.

The rearrangement joins TRBV9 to TRBJ2-5; a possible D gene is TRBD1 (6 bases). The CDR3 consists of 15 residues. V was clipped by 4 bases and J by 5 bases, with 18 bases between them. Germline CDR1 and CDR2: SGDLS and YYNGEE. CDR3 DNA: TGTGCCAGCAGCCCCCGAACAGGGTTTAAGGAGACCCAGTACTTC. The encoded protein is CASSPRTGFKETQYF.

This clone was counted between two and nine times. The chain's CDR3 is CASSPRTSGYYNEQFF. The CDR3 DNA reads TGTGCCAGCAGCCCCCGGACTAGCGGGTACTACAATGAGCAGTTCTTC. The genes are TRBV3-1 (or the pseudogene TRBV3-2) and TRBJ2-1, with 11 bases identical to TRBD2. Germline V gene data show CDR1 as LGHDT and CDR2 as YNNKEL (reference sequence). The CDR3 covers 16 residues. V shed 4 bases, J shed 3 bases, and the junction held 5 bases outside the gene matches.

The rearrangement links TRBV28 to TRBJ2-2; 10 nucleotides align to TRBD1. There are 17 residues in the CDR3. In germline, CDR1 is MDHEN, CDR2 SYDVKM. V shed 6 bases and J 6 bases; nucleotides not matched to a gene: 13. CDR3 sequence (DNA): TGTGCCAGCAGCCCGACAGGGGGCGCGCGGAAGTCCGGGGAGCTGTTTTTT. As protein: CASSPTGGARKSGELFF.

The chain combines TRBV28 with TRBJ1-5; the match to TRBD1 covers 7 bases. Trimming at V came to 6 bases and at J to 4 bases, leaving 12 bases not matched to a gene. Germline V lookup: CDR1 MDHEN, CDR2 SYDVKM. CDR3 length: 16 amino acids. The CDR3 is CASRSPGQHPNQPQHF. The DNA for the CDR3 is TGTGCCAGCAGATCACCGGGACAGCACCCAAATCAGCCCCAGCATTTT.

V gene TRBV7-6 combines with J gene TRBJ2-7; D possibly corresponds to TRBD2 (6 bases). V was shortened by 3 bases and J by 6 bases, with 12 bases between the two germline ends. Germline CDR1 reads SGHVS; CDR2 reads FNYEAQ. There are 13 residues in the CDR3. The CDR3 bases are TGTGCCAGCAGCTTGGGGGGTTCAGGCGAGCAGTACTTC. Residues: CASSLGGSGEQYF.

Many counts were recorded for this clone. The V and J genes are TRBV5-1 and TRBJ1-1, with 8 positions matching TRBD1. The V gene's germline CDR1 is SGHRS and CDR2 YFSETQ. V lost 0 bases to trimming and J lost 1 base; unmatched junction nucleotides: 2. The CDR3 consists of 15 residues. The CDR3 DNA reads TGCGCCAGCAGCTTGGGGGACAGGAAGAACACTGAAGCTTTCTTT. Translation: CASSLGDRKNTEAFF.

This clone was picked up a small number of times. The chain carries TRBV18 and TRBJ2-7; D ambiguous. The CDR3 loop spans 13 amino acids. V lost 0 bases to trimming and J lost 5 bases, with 8 bases between them. Germline V gene data show CDR1 as KGHSH and CDR2 as LQKENI. The CDR3 loop is CASSPPSIDEQYF. CDR3 in DNA: TGTGCCAGCTCACCACCGTCAATAGACGAGCAGTACTTC.

The genes are TRBV9 and TRBJ2-3; TRBD2 aligns across 9 bases. The length of the CDR3 is 16 residues. Per germline, CDR1 SGDLS and CDR2 YYNGEE. V dropped 1 base and J dropped 6; count of bases not matched to a gene: 9. CDR3 residues: CASSVLGLARSDTQYF. The DNA of the CDR3 is TGTGCCAGCAGCGTATTAGGACTAGCGAGGTCCGATACGCAGTATTTT.

The V gene is TRBV19, the J gene TRBJ2-1; the D gene is possibly TRBD2 (5 bases). Between the trimmed V and J ends, which lost 7 bases and 5 bases, there was a span of 18 bases. This CDR3 region has 15 residues. Germline loops: CDR1 LNHDA, CDR2 SQIVND (reference sequence). The CDR3 nucleotides are TGTGCCAGTAAAGGAGACTATAAAGTTGACAATGAGCAGTTCTTC. Translated: CASKGDYKVDNEQFF. The variable domain in full, completed from reference TRBV19 and TRBJ2-1, reads DGGITQSPKYLFRKEGQNVTLSCEQNLNHDAMYWYRQDPGQGLRLIYYSQIVNDFQKGDIAEGYSVSREKKESFPLTVTSAQKNPTAFYLCASKGDYKVDNEQFFGPGTRLTVL.

This chain uses TRBV4-2 with TRBJ1-2, with D uncertain. V lost 4 bases to trimming and J lost 2 bases, with 14 bases between them. Looked up from germline, CDR1 is LGHNA and CDR2 is YNFKEQ. The CDR3 has 15 amino acids. The DNA for the CDR3 is TGTGCCAGCAGCCCCGCACCGGGAGAGAACTATGGCTACACCTTC. As protein: CASSPAPGENYGYTF.

The chain joins TRBV29-1 to TRBJ1-1; 10 positions match TRBD1. Germline assignment: CDR1 SQVTM and CDR2 ANQGSEA. The CDR3 contains 15 residues. V was clipped by 6 bases and J by 3 bases; unmatched bases: 10. In DNA form, the CDR3 reads TGCAGCGTGTTGGGACAGGGGTTTTGGGACACTGAAGCTTTCTTT. Its protein is CSVLGQGFWDTEAFF.

In regard to this clone: An end of the junction does not agree with germline; a read error may underlie this. The chain employs TRBV2 and TRBJ2-2; 10 positions match TRBD2. The CDR3 runs to 18 residues. Germline V CDR1 and CDR2: SNHLY, FYNNEI. The CDR3 sequence: CVSRGNRAGGPYTGELFF. CDR3 bases: TGTGTCAGCAGGGGCAATCGAGCGGGAGGGCCGTACACCGGGGAGCTGTTTTTT.

This clone occurred once. The genes are TRBV11-2 and TRBJ2-2; 14 bases line up with TRBD2. CDR1 and CDR2 from the germline V gene are SGHAT and FQNNGV. The CDR3 runs to 18 residues. Unmatched junction bases numbered 4, after V lost 4 bases and J lost 0 bases. The CDR3 spells CASSSGLAGAANTGELFF. CDR3 coding DNA: TGTGCCAGCAGCTCGGGACTAGCGGGAGCGGCGAACACCGGGGAGCTGTTTTTT.

This chain joins TRBV7-2 and TRBJ1-1; D is perhaps TRBD1 (6 bases). Between the trimmed V and J ends, which lost 5 bases and 3 bases, there was a span of 10 bases. Looked up from germline, CDR1 is SGHTA and CDR2 is FQGNSA. There are 13 residues in the CDR3. CDR3 protein: CASSPGQYTEAFF. Here the CDR3 DNA reads TGTGCCAGCAGCCCCGGACAGTACACTGAAGCTTTCTTT.

Here the CDR3 DNA reads TGTGCTAGTGGTCCCGGGACTAGCGGGAGCGGAGAGACCCAGTACTTC. It codes for CASGPGTSGSGETQYF. The V and J genes are TRBV12-5 and TRBJ2-5; 14 bases fit TRBD2. The CDR3 sequence is 16 residues long. The germline gives CDR1 LGHNT, CDR2 FRNRAP. The V segment lost 5 bases and the J segment 4 bases; nucleotides outside the gene matches: 6.

This chain links TRBV15 with TRBJ2-3; 13 bases match TRBD2. The CDR3 loop spans 16 amino acids. Germline trimming cut 8 bases from V and 5 bases from J; bases unmatched to any gene: 10. Germline V gene sequence: CDR1 LNHNV, CDR2 YYDKDF (reference sequence). CDR3 nucleotides: TGTGCCACCGCAGAGGGGACTAGCGGGATGGTAGATACGCAGTATTTT. It translates to CATAEGTSGMVDTQYF.

This chain uses TRBV19 with TRBJ2-1, with D possibly being TRBD2 (5 bases). The germline CDR1 and CDR2 sequences are LNHDA and SQIVND (reference sequence). The V end was cut by 8 bases, the J end by 9 bases, with 14 bases between. The CDR3 is 12 residues long. The CDR3 sequence is CASAHTTIEQFF. The CDR3 DNA reads as TGTGCCAGTGCGCACACGACTATTGAGCAGTTCTTC.

The genes are TRBV10-3 and TRBJ2-3, with TRBD2 identical over 7 bases. With 4 bases clipped from V and 6 bases from J, the junction kept 4 bases outside the gene matches. CDR3 length equals 13 residues. Germline CDR1 reads ENHRY; CDR2 reads SYGVKD. The CDR3 protein is CAISGGGADTQYF. In nucleotides, the CDR3 is TGTGCCATCAGTGGGGGGGGAGCGGATACGCAGTATTTT.

J is TRBJ2-7 and V is TRBV6-2 or TRBV6-3; D may be TRBD1 (5 bases). This CDR3 is 14 amino acids long. V was pared by 3 bases and J by 4 bases, with 13 bases between. In germline, CDR1 is MNHEY, CDR2 SVGEGT. Here the CDR3 DNA reads TGTGCCAGCAGTTATAGGGGCTTGGGGTACGAGCAGTACTTC. It yields the protein CASSYRGLGYEQYF.